A single sample is the source of the 3 T cell receptor beta chains below, sequenced in a study of human T cells and chemical hapten exposure. Time point of the sample: patch test 2, 6 weeks after DPC sensitization. Treatment in this sample: therapeutic diphenylcyclopropenone sensitization with weekly scalp DPC. From the RACE reads, TCRdb called clonotypes with MiXCR, one entry per CDR3 protein. The table shows 65,000 to 95,000 distinct CDR3 sequences, with approximately 6.6% occurring only once. The specimen was whole blood, collected in connection with sensitization to the hapten diphenylcyclopropenone (DPC). The receptors here all came from a woman aged 25 to 39 with alopecia areata. Some clones in this sample may be carry-over from other donors' samples.

This clonotype was detected a few times. The chain joins TRBV29-1 to TRBJ1-1; D remains unclear. This CDR3 has 11 residues. V gave up 6 bases and J gave up 1 base, with 6 bases separating them. Germline loops: CDR1 SQVTM, CDR2 ANQGSEA. CDR3 DNA sequence: TGCAGCGTGTCAGAGAACACTGAAGCTTTCTTT. Protein: CSVSENTEAFF.

This chain joins TRBV30 and TRBJ1-2; weak D call: TRBD1 (6 bases). V lost 2 bases and J 7 bases, leaving 14 bases between the germline ends. This CDR3 comprises 13 residues. Looked up from germline, CDR1 is GTSNPN and CDR2 is SVGIG (reference sequence). CDR3 nucleotides: TGTGCCTGGAGTTTCGGGGGGGCGAGTGGCTACACCTTC. Residues: CAWSFGGASGYTF.

This clonotype was counted at least ten times. V and J are TRBV15 and TRBJ2-3, with D perhaps matching TRBD2 (5 bases). Germline lookup yields CDR1 LNHNV and CDR2 YYDKDF (reference sequence). This CDR3 region has 15 residues. V gave up 1 base and J gave up 6 bases, with 14 bases separating them. CDR3 protein: CATSRGGDYIDTQYF. In DNA form, the CDR3 reads TGTGCCACCAGCAGAGGTGGCGACTACATCGATACGCAGTATTTT.